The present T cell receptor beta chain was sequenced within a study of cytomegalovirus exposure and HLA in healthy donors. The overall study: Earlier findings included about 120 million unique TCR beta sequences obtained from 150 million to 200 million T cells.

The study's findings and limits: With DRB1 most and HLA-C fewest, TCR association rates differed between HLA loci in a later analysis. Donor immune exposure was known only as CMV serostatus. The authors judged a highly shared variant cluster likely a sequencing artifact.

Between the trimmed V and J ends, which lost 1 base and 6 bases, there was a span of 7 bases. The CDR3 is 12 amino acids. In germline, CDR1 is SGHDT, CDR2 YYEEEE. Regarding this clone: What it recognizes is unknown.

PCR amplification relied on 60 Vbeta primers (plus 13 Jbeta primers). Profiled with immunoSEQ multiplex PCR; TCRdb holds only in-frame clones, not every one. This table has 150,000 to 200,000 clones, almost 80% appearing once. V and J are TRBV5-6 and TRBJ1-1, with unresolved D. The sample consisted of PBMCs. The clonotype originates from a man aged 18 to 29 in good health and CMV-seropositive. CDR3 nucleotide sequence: TGTGCCAGCAGCTTGTTGAGCGCTGAAGCTTTCTTT. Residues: CASSLLSAEAFF.